This T cell receptor (beta chain) was identified in a study of blood T cell repertoires in COVID-19. Participant age was roughly 18 to 100 years, and participants resided in fewer than 30 US areas. Germline values: CDR1 LNHNV, CDR2 YYDKDF (reference sequence). The germline V and J ends were trimmed by 2 bases and 5 bases, with 15 bases remaining between them. The CDR3 runs 15 residues. This clone appeared a single time. In the study's own analysis: The authors estimated nucleated cell counts from reference gene primer amplification. Here immunoSEQ multiplex PCR was the method, and the copy in TCRdb shows in-frame clones only, minus some. The V and J calls and clone size come from that table; D and trimming were worked out from the DNA. Here the sample spans approximately 440,000 clones, around 91% being singletons.

Source material: PBMCs or T cells enriched from blood (not recorded which). The receptor was derived from a man between 18 and 35 years old who had recovered from COVID-19. V gene TRBV15 combines with J gene TRBJ2-5; no firm D call. The CDR3 is CATSRLKLSLETQYF. The CDR3 DNA reads as TGTGCCACCAGCAGACTGAAGCTGTCATTGGAGACCCAGTACTTC.